This T cell receptor beta chain stems from a study of T cells in tumors after PD-1 blockade. Study-wide points: About 41% of tumor TCR clonotypes were also found in blood.

Regarding this clone: The antigen is undetermined.

TCRdb's table, derived via immunoSEQ multiplex PCR, lists solely in-frame clones and lacks some. The sample carries about 25,000 clones, 70% to 85% recorded once. The germline V gene encodes CDR1 SNHLY and CDR2 FYNNEI. The CDR3 sequence is 13 residues long. Trimming left V 4 bases short and J 4 bases short, with 10 bases between. This sequence originates from a human donor with basal cell carcinoma. V usage is TRBV2 and J usage is TRBJ1-2; maybe TRBD1 (5 bases). The sample consisted of PBMCs, taken after anti-PD-1 treatment. As DNA, the CDR3 is TGTGCCAGCAGTGTACAGGATATCTATGGCTACACCTTC. This sequence encodes CASSVQDIYGYTF.